This TCR beta chain was recovered during a study of T cells after yellow fever vaccination. Each CDR3 protein is one row after TCRdb ran MiXCR on the 5' RACE reads. The sample lists almost 600,000 distinct CDR3 sequences; about 13% were seen once. This CDR3 is 14 amino acids long. V lost 7 bases to trimming and J lost 4 bases; unmatched junction nucleotides: 7. Germline loops: CDR1 KGHDR, CDR2 SFDVKD. This sample comprised PBMCs, obtained on the day of the yellow fever booster vaccination. V usage is TRBV24-1 and J usage is TRBJ2-3, with TRBD1 matching 7 bases. The TCR was taken from a man aged 25 to 45 who received the YFV17D yellow fever vaccine. CDR3 residues: CATRPRTGPDTQYF. The CDR3, as DNA: TGTGCCACCAGGCCCCGGACAGGTCCAGATACGCAGTATTTT.